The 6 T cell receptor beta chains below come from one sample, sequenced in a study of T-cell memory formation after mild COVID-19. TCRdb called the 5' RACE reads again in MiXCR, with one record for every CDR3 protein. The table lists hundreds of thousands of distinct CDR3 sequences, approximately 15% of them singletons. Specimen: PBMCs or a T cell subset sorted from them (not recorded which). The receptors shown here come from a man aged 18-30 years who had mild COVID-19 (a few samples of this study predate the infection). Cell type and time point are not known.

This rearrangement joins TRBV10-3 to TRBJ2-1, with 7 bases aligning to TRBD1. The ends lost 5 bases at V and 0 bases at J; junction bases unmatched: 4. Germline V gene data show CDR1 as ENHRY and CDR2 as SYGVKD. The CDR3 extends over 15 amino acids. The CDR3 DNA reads TGTGCCATCAGTATTACAGGGGACTCCTACAATGAGCAGTTCTTC. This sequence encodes CAISITGDSYNEQFF.

The CDR3 DNA reads TGCAGTGCTAGTCACCCCAACCGCCCTCGGGGCGACTATGGCTACACCTTC. Residues: CSASHPNRPRGDYGYTF. The chain carries TRBV20-1 and TRBJ1-2; possible D gene TRBD1, 5 bases. Germline CDR1 reads DFQATT; CDR2 reads SNEGSKA (reference sequence). The CDR3 is 17 amino acids. V was pared by 3 bases and J by 3 bases, with 23 bases between.

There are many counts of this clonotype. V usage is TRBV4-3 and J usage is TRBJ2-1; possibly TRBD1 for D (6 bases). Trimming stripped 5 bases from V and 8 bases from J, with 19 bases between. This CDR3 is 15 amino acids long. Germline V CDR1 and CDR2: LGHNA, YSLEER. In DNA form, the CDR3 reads TGCGCCAGCAGCAACGACAGGCAGTCTATCTATGAGCAGTTCTTC. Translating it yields CASSNDRQSIYEQFF.

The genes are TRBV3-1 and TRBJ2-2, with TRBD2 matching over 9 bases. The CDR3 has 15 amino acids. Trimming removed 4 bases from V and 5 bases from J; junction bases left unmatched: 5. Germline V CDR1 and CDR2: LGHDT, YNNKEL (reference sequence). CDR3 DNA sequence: TGTGCCAGCAGCCCAATGACTAGCGGAACCGGGGAGCTGTTTTTT. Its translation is CASSPMTSGTGELFF.

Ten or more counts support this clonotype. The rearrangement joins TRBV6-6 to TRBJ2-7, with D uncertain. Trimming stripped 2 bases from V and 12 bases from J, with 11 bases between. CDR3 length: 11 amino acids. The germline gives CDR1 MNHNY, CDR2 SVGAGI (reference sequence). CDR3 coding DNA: TGTGCCAGCAGTTACGGGAACAGTTGGTACGTC. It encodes CASSYGNSWYV.

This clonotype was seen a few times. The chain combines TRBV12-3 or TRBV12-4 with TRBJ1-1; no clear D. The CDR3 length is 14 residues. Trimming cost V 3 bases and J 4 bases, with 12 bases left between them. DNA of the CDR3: TGTGCCAGCAGTTTCGCGGGTTTCGGCACTGAAGCTTTCTTT. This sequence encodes CASSFAGFGTEAFF.